Below, 20 T cell receptor beta chains from the same sample are listed, as sequenced in a study of shared T cell receptors in the human thymus. TCRdb keeps only in-frame clones here, not all; method: immunoSEQ multiplex PCR. The data hold approximately 660,000 clones, with approximately 88% observed a single time. These data were also reused for a study on human thymus T cells.

The sample taken for sequencing was thymocytes. The receptors stem from a boy younger than two with a congenital heart defect.

This clone was seen a few times. This chain uses TRBV27 with TRBJ2-7, with 8 bases matching TRBD1. CDR1 and CDR2 (germline): MNHEY, SMNVEV (reference sequence). V gave up 4 bases and J gave up 2 bases; unmatched junction bases: 10. CDR3 length: 16 residues. CDR3 sequence: CASSSKPGQATYEQYF. The DNA for the CDR3 is TGTGCCAGCAGTTCAAAACCGGGACAGGCCACCTACGAGCAGTACTTC.

The chain links TRBV12-5 to TRBJ2-5; 9 bases agree with TRBD2. The CDR3 sequence is 15 residues long. Germline loops: CDR1 LGHNT, CDR2 FRNRAP. The J segment lost 4 bases and the V segment lost 6 bases, leaving 9 bases of the junction unmatched. The CDR3 DNA is TGTGCTAGTGGCCCTCAAGGCGGGAGGGCAGAGACCCAGTACTTC. It specifies CASGPQGGRAETQYF.

The chain employs TRBV2 and TRBJ1-1; 8 nucleotides align to TRBD1. The CDR3 runs 15 residues. V lost 7 bases to trimming and J lost 1 base; unmatched junction nucleotides: 8. Germline V CDR1 and CDR2: SNHLY, FYNNEI. DNA for the CDR3: TGTGCCAGCAATTACAGGGGGGGGAGGAACACTGAAGCTTTCTTT. Its translation is CASNYRGGRNTEAFF.

The CDR3 loop reads CASSEPGTGNGYTF. The CDR3 DNA follows: TGTGCCAGCAGCGAACCCGGGACAGGGAATGGCTACACCTTC. The chain links TRBV28 to TRBJ1-2, with TRBD1 matching over 9 bases. CDR1 is MDHEN, CDR2 SYDVKM, per germline. Trimming at V came to 6 bases and at J to 6 bases, leaving 8 bases not matched to a gene. The CDR3 spans 14 residues.

This chain joins TRBV5-1 and TRBJ2-7; D possibly corresponds to TRBD2 (6 bases). There are 16 residues in the CDR3. The V end was cut by 0 bases, the J end by 2 bases, with 15 bases between. Germline lookup yields CDR1 SGHRS and CDR2 YFSETQ. The CDR3 DNA reads as TGCGCCAGCAGCTTGGCCGATGACTCGGGGGCCTACGAGCAGTACTTC. It specifies CASSLADDSGAYEQYF.

The chain joins TRBV5-1 to TRBJ1-4; possible D gene TRBD1, 5 bases. The V end lost 2 bases, the J end lost 3 bases, and 8 bases lay between the germline ends. This CDR3 region has 14 residues. Germline V gives CDR1 SGHRS, CDR2 YFSETQ. The CDR3 bases are TGCGCCAGCAGCTTCGGAGGGGCTAATGAAAAACTGTTTTTT. This gives the protein CASSFGGANEKLFF.

The chain employs TRBV6-9 and TRBJ2-3; TRBD2 agrees at 9 bases. V was pared by 5 bases and J by 2 bases, with 23 bases of the junction left unmatched. In germline, CDR1 is MNHGY, CDR2 SVAAGI. This CDR3 has 21 amino acids. CDR3 amino acids: CASSNSGRTPRGSSVTDTQYF. The CDR3 DNA sequence: TGTGCCAGCAGTAATAGCGGGAGAACGCCCCGGGGGAGCTCGGTCACAGATACGCAGTATTTT.

This chain links TRBV11-1 with TRBJ2-7, with 9 bases aligning to TRBD2. Per germline, CDR1 SGHAT and CDR2 FQDESV (reference sequence). Trimming removed 2 bases from V and 4 bases from J; junction bases left unmatched: 6. The CDR3 runs 15 residues. The CDR3 here is CASSLMSGGKYEQYF. CDR3 sequence (DNA): TGTGCCAGCAGCTTAATGAGCGGGGGGAAATACGAGCAGTACTTC.

The chain links TRBV9 to TRBJ2-3; D not certain. Germline V CDR1 and CDR2: SGDLS, YYNGEE. The V end was cut by 0 bases, the J end by 2 bases, with 10 bases between. The CDR3 is made up of 15 amino acids. Here the CDR3 DNA reads TGTGCCAGCAGCGTAGACGTCAGGTTCACAGATACGCAGTATTTT. Protein product: CASSVDVRFTDTQYF.

The rearrangement links TRBV4-3 to TRBJ2-1; 10 bases line up with TRBD2. Germline-derived CDR1 and CDR2 are LGHNA and YSLEER. There are 20 residues in the CDR3. V was clipped by 0 bases and J by 4 bases; unmatched bases: 15. CDR3: CASSQDPAGGPLLAYNEQFF. In nucleotides, the CDR3 is TGCGCCAGCAGCCAAGATCCAGCGGGAGGGCCCCTCCTAGCTTACAATGAGCAGTTCTTC.

The chain combines TRBV7-8 with TRBJ2-7, with TRBD2 identical over 12 bases. This CDR3 has 19 amino acids. Per the germline V gene, CDR1 is SGHVS and CDR2 is FQNEAQ. The junction had 20 bases not matched to a gene; V was cut back by 5 bases and J by 6 bases. The CDR3 loop reads CASSPRTSGVYTTTPEQYF. CDR3 in DNA: TGTGCCAGCAGCCCCCGGACTAGCGGGGTTTACACTACCACCCCCGAGCAGTACTTC.

This clone was detected once. The chain joins TRBV10-2 to TRBJ2-7; D ambiguous. V was clipped by 6 bases and J by 3 bases, with 15 bases between them. This CDR3 has 14 residues. Germline-derived CDR1 and CDR2 are WSHSY and SAAADI. The CDR3 here is CASSSPRVYYEQYF. The CDR3 DNA reads TGCGCCAGCAGCTCGCCGCGCGTTTACTACGAGCAGTACTTC.

This clone was seen only once. The rearrangement uses TRBV15 and TRBJ2-4; a weak D match, TRBD2 (5 bases). In germline, CDR1 is LNHNV, CDR2 YYDKDF (reference sequence). The CDR3 covers 17 residues. V lost 0 bases and J 3 bases, leaving 15 bases between the germline ends. CDR3 sequence: CATSRDGQERGKNIQYF. CDR3 coding DNA: TGTGCCACCAGCAGAGATGGTCAGGAACGGGGCAAAAACATTCAGTACTTC.

V is TRBV11-2 and J is TRBJ1-5; 10 bases agree with TRBD1. V lost 6 bases, J lost 2 bases, and 4 bases stayed unmatched. CDR3 size: 15 residues. In germline, CDR1 is SGHAT, CDR2 FQNNGV. The CDR3 sequence: CASSRDRGGNQPQHF. The CDR3 bases are TGTGCCAGCAGTCGGGACAGGGGAGGCAATCAGCCCCAGCATTTT.

The CDR3 bases are TGTGCCAGCAGTTCGACTAGCGGGAGATCCTACAATGAGCAGTTCTTC. This codes for CASSSTSGRSYNEQFF. The chain is built from TRBV27 and TRBJ2-1; 12 positions match TRBD2. The CDR3 is made up of 16 amino acids. Germline trimming cut 4 bases from V and 1 base from J; bases unmatched to any gene: 2. The germline V gene has CDR1 MNHEY and CDR2 SMNVEV (reference sequence).

The CDR3 reads CASSSTSGRGAGELFF. DNA for the CDR3: TGTGCCAGCAGCTCGACTAGCGGGAGGGGGGCCGGGGAGCTGTTTTTT. The chain combines TRBV7-9 with TRBJ2-2; TRBD2 matches 14 bases. Trimming at V came to 4 bases and at J to 6 bases, leaving 4 bases not matched to a gene. The CDR3 is 16 amino acids. From germline, CDR1 is SEHNR and CDR2 FQNEAQ (reference sequence).

The chain links TRBV4-3 to TRBJ1-4; 8 bases align to TRBD1. CDR1 and CDR2 (germline): LGHNA, YSLEER. This CDR3 contains 15 residues. Trimming took 2 bases from V and 8 from J; bases not matched to a gene: 7. CDR3 amino acids: CASSQPGQGWEKLFF. Here the CDR3 DNA reads TGCGCCAGCAGCCAACCCGGACAGGGTTGGGAAAAACTGTTTTTT.

The rearrangement joins TRBV4-3 to TRBJ2-7; D unclear. The V end lost 1 base, the J end lost 2 bases, and 9 bases lay between the germline ends. This CDR3 spans 14 amino acids. Germline CDR1 LGHNA, CDR2 YSLEER. This CDR3 reads CASSQGNSPYEQYF. The CDR3, as DNA: TGCGCCAGCAGCCAAGGCAACAGTCCCTACGAGCAGTACTTC.

This chain joins TRBV4-3 and TRBJ2-7; TRBD2 might be the D (6 bases). V gave up 0 bases and J gave up 0 bases, with 6 bases separating them. Germline assignment: CDR1 LGHNA and CDR2 YSLEER. The CDR3 spans 14 residues. CDR3 sequence: CASSQEGGSYEQYF. CDR3 DNA: TGCGCCAGCAGCCAAGAGGGGGGCTCCTACGAGCAGTACTTC.

The V and J genes are TRBV19 and TRBJ1-2, with D tentatively TRBD1 (6 bases). This CDR3 contains 15 residues. V was trimmed by 3 bases and J by 4 bases, leaving 15 bases between them. From germline, CDR1 is LNHDA and CDR2 SQIVND (reference sequence). CDR3: CASSMGGQAAYGYTF. CDR3 nucleotides: TGTGCCAGTAGTATGGGGGGGCAGGCGGCCTATGGCTACACCTTC.